One and the same sample provided the 19 T cell receptor beta chains below, sequenced in a study of CD8 T cells in Susac syndrome. Random hexamers were used to reverse transcribe the RNA input (roughly 0.5 to 1 ug). TCRdb ran MiXCR on the immunoSEQ multiplex PCR reads and lists one entry per CDR3 protein. The table shows some 170,000 distinct CDR3 sequences, with approximately 94% occurring only once. The sample was CD4+ T cells from PBMCs. The receptor set was obtained from a human donor with multiple sclerosis.

The V gene is TRBV20-1, the J gene TRBJ2-2; D remains unclear. Germline-derived CDR1 and CDR2 are DFQATT and SNEGSKA (reference sequence). CDR3 size: 12 residues. V lost 6 bases, J lost 8 bases, and 13 bases lay in between. The CDR3 here is CSAHDYLGELFF. CDR3 coding DNA: TGCAGTGCGCATGATTATCTAGGGGAGCTGTTTTTT.

This chain connects TRBV7-7 to TRBJ2-5; TRBD2 is a possible D gene (6 bases). CDR1 and CDR2 from the germline V gene are SSHAT and FNYEAQ (reference sequence). The V gene lost 6 bases and the J gene lost 5 bases, with 13 bases spanning the gap. This CDR3 region has 13 residues. In nucleotides, the CDR3 is TGTGCCAGCAGTGGAGGGATTCAGGAGACCCAGTACTTC. This encodes CASSGGIQETQYF. Variable domain in full (rest from reference TRBV7-7 and TRBJ2-5): GAGVSQSPRYKVTKRGQDVTLRCDPISSHATLYWYQQALGQGPEFLTYFNYEAQPDKSGLPSDRFSAERPEGSISTLTIQRTEQRDSAMYRCASSGGIQETQYFGPGTRLLVL.

This rearrangement joins TRBV5-1 to TRBJ2-5, with D unresolved. The V and J ends lost 2 bases and 5 bases respectively, with 10 bases between them. The CDR3 length is 13 residues. Germline assignment: CDR1 SGHRS and CDR2 YFSETQ. The CDR3 spells CASSLAPRETQYF. The CDR3 region has the DNA TGCGCCAGCAGCTTAGCACCCCGGGAGACCCAGTACTTC. Full variable domain (rest looked up from reference TRBV5-1 and TRBJ2-5): KAGVTQTPRYLIKTRGQQVTLSCSPISGHRSVSWYQQTPGQGLQFLFEYFSETQRNKGNFPGRFSGRQFSNSRSEMNVSTLELGDSALYLCASSLAPRETQYFGPGTRLLVL.

The chain couples TRBV3-1 to TRBJ1-2; TRBD1 is a possible D gene (5 bases). The CDR3 runs 14 residues. The V gene's germline CDR1 is LGHDT and CDR2 YNNKEL (reference sequence). V lost 4 bases and J 8 bases, leaving 17 bases between the germline ends. CDR3 residues: CASSRIEGVEGYTF. As DNA, the CDR3 is TGTGCCAGCAGCCGAATCGAAGGGGTAGAAGGCTACACCTTC.

The chain employs TRBV4-1 and TRBJ2-3, with TRBD2 matching 11 bases. Germline V gives CDR1 MGHRA, CDR2 YSYEKL. The CDR3 is 18 residues long. V was clipped by 2 bases and J by 0 bases; unmatched bases: 7. The CDR3 DNA reads as TGCGCCAGCAGCCAACAAAACGTAGCGGGAGGGAGCACAGATACGCAGTATTTT. This gives the protein CASSQQNVAGGSTDTQYF.

This clonotype was observed a few times. J is TRBJ1-2 and V is TRBV15, with 7 positions matching TRBD1. Trimming took 4 bases from V and 3 from J; bases not matched to a gene: 11. Per germline, CDR1 LNHNV and CDR2 YYDKDF (reference sequence). This CDR3 region has 16 residues. The CDR3 sequence: CATSITSGTAYYGYTF. The CDR3 coding sequence is TGTGCCACCAGCATTACCTCCGGGACAGCATACTATGGCTACACCTTC.

This sequence joins TRBV5-4 and TRBJ2-7, with D perhaps TRBD2 (6 bases). Per the germline V gene, CDR1 is SGHNT and CDR2 is YYREEE (reference sequence). The V gene lost 4 bases and the J gene lost 3 bases, with 20 bases spanning the gap. The length of the CDR3 is 16 residues. The CDR3 loop is CASSPAVEGRNYEQYF. CDR3 nucleotides: TGTGCCAGCAGCCCGGCCGTGGAAGGGAGGAACTACGAGCAGTACTTC.

The CDR3 is CASSSLSWGRDEQYF. CDR3 coding DNA: TGTGCCAGCAGTTCCTTGTCATGGGGGCGCGACGAGCAGTACTTC. The chain couples TRBV12-3 or TRBV12-4 to TRBJ2-7; D may be TRBD1 (6 bases). The CDR3 sequence is 15 residues long. Deletions cut 4 bases from V and 5 bases from J, with 18 bases between.

The genes are TRBV18 and TRBJ1-2; the D is unclear. Germline V gives CDR1 KGHSH, CDR2 LQKENI. The CDR3 covers 14 residues. V was clipped by 3 bases and J by 3 bases, with 11 bases between them. CDR3 amino acids: CASSPQRIDYGYTF. CDR3 in DNA: TGTGCCAGCTCACCCCAAAGGATCGACTATGGCTACACCTTC.

The chain uses TRBV19 and TRBJ1-2; D uncertain. V lost 5 bases and J lost 2, with 6 bases in between. CDR3 length: 12 amino acids. From germline, CDR1 is LNHDA and CDR2 SQIVND (reference sequence). CDR3 nucleotide sequence: TGTGCCAGTAGTTTTCAAAACTATGGCTACACCTTC. Its translation: CASSFQNYGYTF.

This clonotype has a single count. The chain recombines TRBV28 with TRBJ1-1, with D maybe TRBD1 (5 bases). CDR1 MDHEN and CDR2 SYDVKM come from the germline V gene. Trimming cost V 6 bases and J 7 bases, with 15 bases left between them. This CDR3 spans 13 amino acids. CDR3 sequence reads: CASSPDTTREAFF. CDR3 nucleotide sequence: TGTGCCAGCAGCCCGGACACAACGCGTGAAGCTTTCTTT. The complete variable domain, with remaining parts taken from reference TRBV28 and TRBJ1-1, reads DVKVTQSSRYLVKRTGEKVFLECVQDMDHENMFWYRQDPGLGLRLIYFSYDVKMKEKGDIPEGYSVSREKKERFSLILESASTNQTSMYLCASSPDTTREAFFGQGTRLTVV.

The chain employs TRBV28 and TRBJ1-1; D is possibly TRBD1 (5 bases). The CDR3 is made up of 16 amino acids. Deletions cut 7 bases from V and 4 bases from J, with 22 bases between. CDR1 and CDR2 from the germline V gene are MDHEN and SYDVKM. In nucleotides, the CDR3 is TGTGCCAGCAAATATAGGACGTACCGGGGGAGCACTGAAGCTTTCTTT. This codes for CASKYRTYRGSTEAFF.

The gene calls are TRBV7-9 and TRBJ2-1; 13 nucleotides line up with TRBD2. Germline V lookup: CDR1 SEHNR, CDR2 FQNEAQ (reference sequence). V shed 4 bases, J shed 7 bases, and the junction held 13 bases outside the gene matches. The CDR3 totals 18 residues. The CDR3: CASSSGLAGATRLNEQFF. The CDR3 coding sequence is TGTGCCAGCAGCTCCGGACTAGCGGGAGCCACAAGGTTGAATGAGCAGTTCTTC.

This rearrangement joins TRBV4-2 to TRBJ1-1, with D perhaps TRBD1 (6 bases). CDR1 is LGHNA, CDR2 YNFKEQ, per germline. V gave up 3 bases and J gave up 8 bases, with 16 bases separating them. This CDR3 spans 14 amino acids. As DNA, the CDR3 is TGTGCCAGCAGCCAGATCAGACAGGCGAGCGAAGCTTTCTTT. Amino acid sequence: CASSQIRQASEAFF.

The chain joins TRBV3-1 to TRBJ1-1; no reliable D call. The length of the CDR3 is 12 residues. Trimming removed 5 bases from V and 0 bases from J, with 4 bases in between. The V gene's germline CDR1 is LGHDT and CDR2 YNNKEL (reference sequence). CDR3 amino acids: CASSWMNTEAFF. DNA for the CDR3: TGTGCCAGCAGCTGGATGAACACTGAAGCTTTCTTT.

The V gene is TRBV28, the J gene TRBJ1-1; the D gene is possibly TRBD1 (5 bases). The CDR3 sequence is 16 residues long. V was trimmed by 8 bases and J by 1 base, leaving 20 bases between them. Germline values: CDR1 MDHEN, CDR2 SYDVKM. CDR3 amino acids: CASRWRDHLGNTEAFF. The CDR3 coding sequence is TGTGCCAGCCGATGGCGGGACCACCTTGGGAACACTGAAGCTTTCTTT. Filled out from reference TRBV28 and TRBJ1-1, the complete variable domain reads DVKVTQSSRYLVKRTGEKVFLECVQDMDHENMFWYRQDPGLGLRLIYFSYDVKMKEKGDIPEGYSVSREKKERFSLILESASTNQTSMYLCASRWRDHLGNTEAFFGQGTRLTVV.

In this sample, this clonotype turned up once. The V and J genes are TRBV20-1 and TRBJ2-7; TRBD2 matches 8 bases. The length of the CDR3 is 16 residues. From germline, CDR1 is DFQATT and CDR2 SNEGSKA (reference sequence). The J segment lost 0 bases and the V segment lost 5 bases, leaving 12 bases of the junction unmatched. The DNA of the CDR3 is TGCAGTGCTGCTCGAGGTCCCACTAGCGGCTCCTACGAGCAGTACTTC. It translates to CSAARGPTSGSYEQYF.

This chain connects TRBV20-1 to TRBJ2-5; D is possibly TRBD2 (6 bases). The V end was cut by 8 bases, the J end by 2 bases, with 21 bases between. The germline V gene encodes CDR1 DFQATT and CDR2 SNEGSKA (reference sequence). The CDR3 runs to 15 residues. The CDR3 is CSLLWASEVQETQYF. The DNA of the CDR3 is TGCAGTTTACTCTGGGCTAGCGAGGTACAAGAGACCCAGTACTTC.

V usage is TRBV15 and J usage is TRBJ1-2, with TRBD1 identical over 10 bases. Per germline, CDR1 LNHNV and CDR2 YYDKDF (reference sequence). J was trimmed by 8 bases and V by 1 base; bases with no gene match: 7. This CDR3 is built from 15 residues. In DNA, the CDR3 is TGTGCCACCAGCAGAGGAGGGACAGGGGAAGGGGGCTACACCTTC. Translating it yields CATSRGGTGEGGYTF. Full variable domain (missing parts from reference TRBV15 and TRBJ1-2): DAMVIQNPRYQVTQFGKPVTLSCSQTLNHNVMYWYQQKSSQAPKLLFHYYDKDFNNEADTPDNFQSRRPNTSFCFLDIRSPGLGDTAMYLCATSRGGTGEGGYTFGSGTRLTVV.